The T cell receptor beta chain described here comes from a study of T cell changes during pregnancy in multiple sclerosis. TCRdb's table, derived via immunoSEQ multiplex PCR, lists solely in-frame clones and lacks some. This sample carries more than 35,000 clones, approximately 90% of them seen once, and the ten largest clones take around 0.47%. Germline loops: CDR1 LGHNA, CDR2 YSLEER. This CDR3 is built from 13 residues. Trimming took 4 bases from V and 8 from J, leaving 12 bases between them. The V and J genes are TRBV4-3 and TRBJ2-1, with D maybe TRBD2 (6 bases). Sequencing used CD4+ T cells from peripheral blood mononuclear cells, obtained in the first trimester of pregnancy. This clonotype was obtained from a female donor in good health, enrolled as a control in a pregnancy study. CDR3 sequence (DNA): TGCGCCAGCAGCCGTCACCGGGACTATGAGCAGTTCTTC. Amino acids: CASSRHRDYEQFF.